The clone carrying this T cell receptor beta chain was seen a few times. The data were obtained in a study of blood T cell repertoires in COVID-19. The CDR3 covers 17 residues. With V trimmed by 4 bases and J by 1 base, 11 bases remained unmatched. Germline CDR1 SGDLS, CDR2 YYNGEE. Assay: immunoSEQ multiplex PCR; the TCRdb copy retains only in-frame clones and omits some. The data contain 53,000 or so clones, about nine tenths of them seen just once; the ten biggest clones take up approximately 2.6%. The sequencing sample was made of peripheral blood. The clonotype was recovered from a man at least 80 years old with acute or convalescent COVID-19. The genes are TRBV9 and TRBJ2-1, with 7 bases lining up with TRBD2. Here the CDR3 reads CASSSLWGGVSYNEQFF. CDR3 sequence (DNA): TGTGCCAGCAGCTCCCTTTGGGGGGGGGTGTCCTACAATGAGCAGTTCTTC.